The T cell receptor (beta chain) under discussion was sequenced for a study of T cells in Graves' hyperthyroidism and ophthalmopathy (dated by TCRdb to the late 2010s). Concerning the study at large: Peripheral blood samples were taken at initial diagnosis, before any treatment was given. A discovery cohort of around 98 patients, 43 with Graves' ophthalmopathy and about 58 with stable Graves' hyperthyroidism, was used to find distinguishing TCR V-J signatures. Prospective prediction of ophthalmopathy was tested in an independent validation cohort consisting of some 18 hyperthyroidism patients and some 15 patients who later progressed to ophthalmopathy. The roughly 90 discovery patients were divided at random into training and test sets in a 7:3 ratio. In addition, the study compared T-cell repertoires in thyroid tissue and in blood from five to seven Graves' hyperthyroidism patients. After blood sampling, hyperthyroidism patients were treated with methimazole at a starting dose of 30 mg daily, and ophthalmopathy patients were treated with high-dose intravenous methylprednisolone. According to the paper, TCR Vbeta CDR3 sequencing was carried out on 135 peripheral blood samples, which came from fewer than 50 ophthalmopathy, around 75 hyperthyroidism and roughly 17 progressor patients.

Of note for this clonotype: Its recognized antigen is unknown. The record has no base qualities; no much larger clone is one base away.

Amplification of TCR beta CDR3 regions was carried out from RNA transcripts. The first round of RT-PCR for the TCR CDR3 was performed with the HTBI primer set and the Qiagen OneStep RT-PCR kit. The libraries were constructed in a second round of multiplex PCR and then size-selected and purified. Paired-end sequencing of the libraries was performed with 100 bp reads on an Illumina HiSeq2000. The authors' analysis ran thus. SOAPnuke was used to process the raw data, throwing out any read that contained adapters or uncalled bases, had a mean Phred below 15, or lacked an exact constant-primer or identifier match. High-quality paired reads were merged using COPE v1.2.5, and each unique nucleotide sequence was defined as a clonotype. MiTCR v1.1 was used to align the clonotypes against IMGT TRBV, TRBD and TRBJ reference segments. Only V-J combinations with frequency above 0.0001, covering about 99% of repertoires, were analysed. A TCS score was defined as the ratio between F50 (clonal expansion) and ExV (chaos), using BLOSUM62-based TCRdist between CDR3 peptides within each V-J. Welch's t-statistics and random forest reduced several hundred V-J features to 13, which were used in a naive Bayes classifier (R e1071). The raw public reads went through TCRdb reprocessing: fastp at Q25, MiXCR clone calling, in-frame beta chains kept. Entries are consolidated by CDR3 protein sequence, retaining the most common genes and DNA. The V and J calls and clone size are TCRdb's, not the authors'. Here the sample has more than 450,000 distinct CDR3 sequences; around 20% occur a single time. About 45% of the sample rests with the top ten.

Ophthalmopathy patients had moderately to severely active disease, with a Clinical Activity Score of 3 or more, a NOSPECS grade of 4 or more, and a disease duration of less than 3 months. Exclusion was applied to patients with uncontrolled infections, other autoimmune diseases, pregnancy or lactation. Diagnoses relied on clinical symptoms, serum thyroxine and TRAb, thyroid ultrasound and orbital computed tomography. PBMCs were separated from around 9.1 ml of fresh peripheral blood using Ficoll-Paque density gradient centrifugation. Total RNA was extracted using Trizol reagent, and RNA quality was assessed on an Agilent 2100 Bioanalyzer. From the germline V gene, CDR1 is ENHRY and CDR2 is SYGVKD. The junction shows trimming of 11 bases on V and 1 base on J, and the gene matches do not reach 9 bases of it. Its CDR3 holds 14 amino acids, cysteine through phenylalanine. Only CDR3 DNA is held: 42 bases, read in frame from base 1.

Broader findings and caveats from the paper: A 13 V-J signature model separated ophthalmopathy from stable hyperthyroidism, with roughly 88% sensitivity and 81% to 83% specificity in cross-validation and 80%/75% in testing. No statistical method was used to set the sample size in advance, and investigators knew the group allocation. Most expanded thyroid clonotypes (frequency above 0.001) were also detected in blood, suggesting blood repertoires may reflect thyroid immune responses. In validation, the model predicted progression to ophthalmopathy with around 71% sensitivity and around 72% specificity, a median of roughly seven months before onset.

In this chain, TRBV10-3 is recombined with TRBJ2-7; 9 bases in the middle match TRBD1. The sequencing input was blood. This sequence was found in a man aged 40-49 years with Graves' ophthalmopathy. CDR3 protein: CAVTTGTGSYEQYF. The base sequence is TGTGCCGTAACCACCGGGACAGGGTCCTACGAGCAGTACTTC.